The clone carrying this TCR beta chain was counted a few times. Molecular barcoding with unique molecular identifiers was used for the TCRbeta library. Using its own MiXCR run on the PCR reads, TCRdb lists one record per CDR3 protein. The sample has some 640,000 distinct CDR3 sequences, 16% seen once. This entry belongs to a study of T-cell reconstitution after alpha-beta-depleted transplantation in children. The V end was cut by 1 base, the J end by 7 bases, with 13 bases between. Germline CDR1 SGHAT, CDR2 FQNNGV. This CDR3 is built from 14 residues. This receptor was identified in a human donor who donated a stem cell graft to a child with acute myeloid leukemia. The chain couples TRBV11-2 to TRBJ1-1; D possibly corresponds to TRBD1 (5 bases). The sequencing here drew on PBMCs from the stem cell graft donor, taken from the stem cell graft. In DNA, the CDR3 is TGTGCCAGCAGCTTAGGGGTAAGGGGATATGAAGCTTTCTTT. It translates to CASSLGVRGYEAFF.